Listed below are T cell receptor beta chains from one sample, sequenced in a study of monozygotic twins with inflammatory bowel disease. For each CDR3 protein, TCRdb gives one entry from its re-call of the 5' RACE reads, without DNA. The sample features around 140,000 distinct CDR3 sequences, with around 1.2% in its top ten. What was sequenced was blood. These receptors all stem from a human donor with ulcerative colitis or Crohn's disease, or a healthy co-twin of an affected twin (not recorded which). CDR3s include the opening cysteine and the closing phenylalanine or tryptophan.

V gene: TRBV7-9; J gene: TRBJ1-6; CDR3 protein: CASSQSGTRPNSPLHF
V gene: TRBV18; J gene: TRBJ1-6; CDR3 protein: CASSPTGERSPLHF
V gene: TRBV5-8; J gene: TRBJ2-2; CDR3 protein: CASSLLSNTGELFF
V gene: TRBV19; J gene: TRBJ2-1; CDR3 protein: CASSWDRGTYNEQFF
V gene: TRBV7-2; J gene: TRBJ1-5; CDR3 protein: CASSQIYSQPQHF
V gene: TRBV5-6; J gene: TRBJ1-1; CDR3 protein: CASRLTGMNTEAFF
V gene: TRBV7-9; J gene: TRBJ1-1; CDR3 protein: CASSTRQTMNTEAFF
V gene: TRBV5-5; J gene: TRBJ1-2; CDR3 protein: CASSPLGGETVYGYTF
V gene: TRBV7-2; J gene: TRBJ2-4; CDR3 protein: CASSLEAGGRRNIQYF
V gene: TRBV19; J gene: TRBJ1-6; CDR3 protein: CASHRVGSPLHF
V gene: TRBV4-2; J gene: TRBJ2-3; CDR3 protein: CASSQEDLSTDRETQYF
V gene: TRBV5-4; J gene: TRBJ2-3; CDR3 protein: CASSRVRQSTDTQYF
V gene: TRBV28; J gene: TRBJ1-6; CDR3 protein: CASSFRDHNSPLHF
V gene: TRBV7-2; J gene: TRBJ2-3; CDR3 protein: CASSLRRDFTDTQYF
V gene: TRBV2; J gene: TRBJ2-1; CDR3 protein: CASSVRTRSSYNEQFF
V gene: TRBV30; J gene: TRBJ2-1; CDR3 protein: CAWRFPSGVNNEQFF
V gene: TRBV7-3; J gene: TRBJ2-5; CDR3 protein: CASSLSASGYQETQYF
V gene: TRBV7-2; J gene: TRBJ1-5; CDR3 protein: CASSLFRVQPQHF
V gene: TRBV4-3; J gene: TRBJ1-1; CDR3 protein: CASSQDIWTGSNTEAFF
V gene: TRBV2; J gene: TRBJ2-3; CDR3 protein: CASRSDRVSTDTQYF
V gene: TRBV24-1; J gene: TRBJ2-3; CDR3 protein: CATSDSDWGDTQYF
V gene: TRBV20-1; J gene: TRBJ2-5; CDR3 protein: CSARDSAETQYF
V gene: TRBV10-3; J gene: TRBJ2-2; CDR3 protein: CAITSRGTGELFF
V gene: TRBV27; J gene: TRBJ2-2; CDR3 protein: CASSGLLAGELFF
V gene: TRBV24-1; J gene: TRBJ2-7; CDR3 protein: CATRKMGFLREQYF
V gene: TRBV11-2; J gene: TRBJ2-5; CDR3 protein: CASSRPSYQETQYF
V gene: TRBV5-1; J gene: TRBJ1-3; CDR3 protein: CASSIDPGAGNTIYF
V gene: TRBV10-3; J gene: TRBJ2-5; CDR3 protein: CAISQSGVQETQYF
V gene: TRBV20-1; J gene: TRBJ2-7; CDR3 protein: CSAKAHSSYEQYF
V gene: TRBV5-1; J gene: TRBJ2-3; CDR3 protein: CASSYGGPDTQYF
V gene: TRBV10-3; J gene: TRBJ2-5; CDR3 protein: CATSGTGNQETQYF
V gene: TRBV28; J gene: TRBJ2-5; CDR3 protein: CASSLGQTGRETQYF
V gene: TRBV6-6; J gene: TRBJ2-7; CDR3 protein: CASSYRQGTYEQYF
V gene: TRBV7-3; J gene: TRBJ2-1; CDR3 protein: CASSLLAGVPHNEQFF
V gene: TRBV7-2; J gene: TRBJ1-5; CDR3 protein: CASSPGQGPHQPQHF
V gene: TRBV20-1; J gene: TRBJ2-5; CDR3 protein: CSARGDSNQETQYF
V gene: TRBV2; J gene: TRBJ1-1; CDR3 protein: CASSWGDGAFF
V gene: TRBV4-1; J gene: TRBJ2-1; CDR3 protein: CASSPDRGRVNNEQFF
V gene: TRBV5-7; J gene: TRBJ1-2; CDR3 protein: CASSLPAGQGASYGYTF
V gene: TRBV11-2; J gene: TRBJ2-2; CDR3 protein: CASSLLLREAGRGTGELFF
V gene: TRBV29-1; J gene: TRBJ1-2; CDR3 protein: CSVHAETAWDGYTF
V gene: TRBV5-1; J gene: TRBJ2-7; CDR3 protein: CASSFLVLSGQGIWSEQYF
V gene: TRBV12-3/TRBV12-4; J gene: TRBJ1-6; CDR3 protein: CASSFHQGNSPLHF
V gene: TRBV15; J gene: TRBJ2-3; CDR3 protein: CTTSNGYQGTDTQYF
V gene: TRBV7-9; J gene: TRBJ1-5; CDR3 protein: CASSLGLGRGDQPQHF
V gene: TRBV7-2; J gene: TRBJ1-4; CDR3 protein: CASSPQVGTRLGKLFF
V gene: TRBV5-1; J gene: TRBJ2-5; CDR3 protein: CASSLAGKEETQYF
V gene: TRBV5-4; J gene: TRBJ2-1; CDR3 protein: CASSLRGLAGGTEQFF
V gene: TRBV13; J gene: TRBJ1-1; CDR3 protein: CASSLSSTPSGPNTEAFF
V gene: TRBV6-1; J gene: TRBJ2-7; CDR3 protein: CASSIVGRKGEQYF
V gene: TRBV5-4; J gene: TRBJ2-5; CDR3 protein: CASSSSGETQYF
V gene: TRBV20-1; J gene: TRBJ2-7; CDR3 protein: CSARTGTGSYEQYF
V gene: TRBV9; J gene: TRBJ2-3; CDR3 protein: CASSTRGTSGTDTQYF
V gene: TRBV20-1; J gene: TRBJ2-3; CDR3 protein: CRGTGGSPENTDTQYF
V gene: TRBV20-1; J gene: TRBJ1-1; CDR3 protein: CSAREVGMDWYTEAFF
V gene: TRBV6-5; J gene: TRBJ1-5; CDR3 protein: CASSYGGDNQPQHF